This T cell receptor beta chain was recorded in a study of technical replicates of blood from several donors. The length of the CDR3 is 14 residues. The V end lost 3 bases, the J end lost 0 bases, and 9 bases lay between the germline ends. The germline V gene encodes CDR1 LNHDA and CDR2 SQIVND (reference sequence). Libraries were prepared by immunoSEQ multiplex PCR; TCRdb keeps only in-frame clonotypes and omits some of them. Among around 92,000 clones listed, approximately 96% were seen once. The J gene is TRBJ2-7, the V gene TRBV19; no firm D call. The clonotype was recovered from a human donor in good health. The sequenced sample consisted of T cells isolated from PBMCs. As DNA, the CDR3 is TGTGCCAGTAGTATCCCCGGGTCCTCCTACGAGCAGTACTTC. This encodes CASSIPGSSYEQYF.